Listed here are 27 T cell receptor beta chains from one sample, sequenced in a study of vaccination effects on CD4 cells after COVID-19. Isolating CD4+ T cells followed more than 9 days of culture. All participants had two doses of either the BNT162b2 or mRNA-1273 vaccine. Profiling relied on immunoSEQ multiplex PCR, and the TCRdb table lists in-frame clones only, not all of them. This table holds around 62,000 clones, 74% found once. Antigen specificity for these receptors is unknown. This sample comprised CD4+ T cells from PBMCs cultured without peptide, obtained after COVID-19 vaccination. The receptor source for this set is a human donor who received a COVID-19 vaccine.

V gene TRBV20-1 combines with J gene TRBJ1-2; perhaps TRBD1 as D (5 bases). From germline, CDR1 is DFQATT and CDR2 SNEGSKA (reference sequence). The V gene lost 6 bases and the J gene lost 4 bases, with 9 bases spanning the gap. There are 11 residues in the CDR3. The CDR3: CSARDLYGYTF. The CDR3 bases are TGCAGTGCACGGGACCTCTATGGCTACACCTTC.

The genes are TRBV9 and TRBJ2-5; 7 bases fit TRBD2. The ends lost 0 bases at V and 2 bases at J; junction bases unmatched: 1. The CDR3 has 14 residues. Germline CDR1 reads SGDLS; CDR2 reads YYNGEE. The CDR3 region is CASSVVGGQETQYF. In nucleotides, the CDR3 is TGTGCCAGCAGCGTAGTCGGGGGGCAAGAGACCCAGTACTTC. The full variable domain, with the rest looked up from reference TRBV9 and TRBJ2-5, is DSGVTQTPKHLITATGQRVTLRCSPRSGDLSVYWYQQSLDQGLQFLIQYYNGEERAKGNILERFSAQQFPDLHSELNLSSLELGDSALYFCASSVVGGQETQYFGPGTRLLVL.

The J gene is TRBJ2-1, the V gene TRBV5-5, with unresolved D. V dropped 3 bases and J dropped 7 bases, with 11 bases sitting between them. Germline V gene sequence: CDR1 SGHKS, CDR2 YYEKEE (reference sequence). The CDR3 contains 13 residues. Here the CDR3 reads CASSYPAQNEQFF. CDR3 nucleotides: TGTGCCAGCAGCTACCCAGCTCAGAATGAGCAGTTCTTC.

The CDR3 here is CASSDRTGVNYGYTF. The CDR3 coding sequence is TGCGCCAGCAGCGATCGGACAGGGGTTAACTATGGCTACACCTTC. V gene TRBV4-1 combines with J gene TRBJ1-2, with 9 bases matching TRBD1. CDR3 length equals 15 residues. In germline, CDR1 is MGHRA, CDR2 YSYEKL. V dropped 5 bases and J dropped 1; count of bases not matched to a gene: 5.

CDR3 coding DNA: TGTGCCAGCAGCCAACGGGGTGCCTCCTACAATGAGCAGTTCTTC. Its translation is CASSQRGASYNEQFF. The rearrangement uses TRBV3-1 (or the pseudogene TRBV3-2) and TRBJ2-1; D might be TRBD2 (5 bases). V lost 2 bases to trimming and J lost 0 bases, with 8 bases between them. The CDR3 contains 15 residues. CDR1 and CDR2 (germline): LGHDT, YNNKEL (reference sequence).

This clone showed up just once. The V and J genes are TRBV19 and TRBJ1-2; D possibly corresponds to TRBD1 (5 bases). This CDR3 contains 13 residues. CDR1 and CDR2 from the germline V gene are LNHDA and SQIVND (reference sequence). Trimming pared 11 bases from V and 3 bases from J, leaving 16 bases between. CDR3 sequence reads: CAASRGGDYGYTF. CDR3 nucleotide sequence: TGTGCCGCGTCTCGGGGGGGTGACTATGGCTACACCTTC.

V gene TRBV6-6 combines with J gene TRBJ1-2; 7 nucleotides match TRBD1. The trim removed 5 bases at V and 2 bases at J, leaving 5 bases unmatched. The CDR3 is 14 residues long. The V gene's germline CDR1 is MNHNY and CDR2 SVGAGI (reference sequence). As DNA, the CDR3 is TGTGCCAGCAGTCCCTCAGGGGGGAACTATGGCTACACCTTC. This codes for CASSPSGGNYGYTF.

The chain uses TRBV29-1 and TRBJ2-5; tentatively, D is TRBD2 (7 bases). V gave up 4 bases and J gave up 4 bases, with 10 bases separating them. CDR3 length: 12 residues. Per the germline V gene, CDR1 is SQVTM and CDR2 is ANQGSEA. DNA of the CDR3: TGCAGCGTTGGAGGGGGGGGAGAGACCCAGTACTTC. Protein: CSVGGGGETQYF. The full variable domain, completed using reference TRBV29-1 and TRBJ2-5, is SAVISQKPSRDICQRGTSLTIQCQVDSQVTMMFWYRQQPGQSLTLIATANQGSEATYESGFVIDKFPISRPNLTFSTLTVSNMSPEDSSIYLCSVGGGGETQYFGPGTRLLVL.

This chain connects TRBV29-1 to TRBJ2-4; maybe TRBD1 (5 bases). Trimming pared 6 bases from V and 0 bases from J, leaving 12 bases between. CDR1 is SQVTM, CDR2 ANQGSEA, per germline. The CDR3 spans 14 residues. The chain's CDR3 is CSVITGLAKNIQYF. CDR3 DNA: TGCAGCGTCATTACAGGTTTAGCCAAAAACATTCAGTACTTC.

The chain joins TRBV9 to TRBJ2-1; D call uncertain. The CDR3 has 13 amino acids. V lost 0 bases, J lost 4 bases, and 5 bases lay in between. Germline lookup yields CDR1 SGDLS and CDR2 YYNGEE. CDR3 coding DNA: TGTGCCAGCAGCGTAGGGCAATACAATGAGCAGTTCTTC. Protein: CASSVGQYNEQFF.

The chain has TRBV24-1 and TRBJ1-2; 7 bases are shared with TRBD1. The CDR3 extends over 16 amino acids. Looked up from germline, CDR1 is KGHDR and CDR2 is SFDVKD. J gave up 2 bases and V 2 bases, and 7 bases lay outside the gene matches. DNA for the CDR3: TGTGCCACCAGTGATTCCGGGACAGTGGGAAACTATGGCTACACCTTC. Its protein product is CATSDSGTVGNYGYTF.

This sequence joins TRBV18 and TRBJ2-3; D remains ambiguous. Germline CDR1 KGHSH, CDR2 LQKENI. The CDR3 totals 13 residues. The V gene lost 5 bases and the J gene lost 0 bases, with 6 bases spanning the gap. CDR3 sequence: CASSEASTDTQYF. CDR3 DNA: TGTGCCAGCTCAGAGGCTAGCACAGATACGCAGTATTTT.

This chain joins TRBV7-3 and TRBJ2-2; TRBD2 matches at 7 bases. CDR1 is SGHTA, CDR2 FQGTGA, per germline. The CDR3 loop spans 19 amino acids. Unmatched junction bases numbered 12, after V lost 1 base and J lost 1 base. The CDR3 loop is CASSLKGGTPSRNTGELFF. The CDR3 DNA reads TGTGCCAGCAGCTTAAAGGGAGGGACCCCCTCACGGAACACCGGGGAGCTGTTTTTT.

Only a few counts were recorded for this clone. This chain joins TRBV13 and TRBJ1-1; D ambiguous. This CDR3 has 16 residues. Germline V gene data show CDR1 as PRHDT and CDR2 as FYEKMQ (reference sequence). Trimming cost V 3 bases and J 1 base, with 15 bases left between them. The CDR3 is CASSFSREGTNTEAFF. In DNA form, the CDR3 reads TGTGCCAGCAGCTTTAGCCGAGAGGGCACGAACACTGAAGCTTTCTTT.

The chain recombines TRBV18 with TRBJ1-1; 10 bases agree with TRBD1. With V trimmed by 6 bases and J by 9 bases, 13 bases remained unmatched. This CDR3 is built from 15 residues. The V gene's germline CDR1 is KGHSH and CDR2 LQKENI. The CDR3 sequence is CASSLGTGELLQAFF. CDR3 DNA: TGTGCCAGCTCCCTGGGGACAGGGGAACTTCTACAAGCTTTCTTT.

This chain links TRBV19 with TRBJ1-5; D unclear. Looked up from germline, CDR1 is LNHDA and CDR2 is SQIVND (reference sequence). V was pared by 4 bases and J by 2 bases, with 6 bases between. This CDR3 region has 13 residues. CDR3 sequence: CASSREGNQPQHF. CDR3 DNA: TGTGCCAGTAGTAGGGAGGGCAATCAGCCCCAGCATTTT.

The J gene is TRBJ2-1, the V gene TRBV13, with TRBD2 matching 7 bases. The CDR3 covers 14 residues. In germline, CDR1 is PRHDT, CDR2 FYEKMQ (reference sequence). The V and J ends lost 5 bases and 10 bases, in that order; junction bases with no gene match: 11. The CDR3 DNA sequence: TGTGCCAGCAGCCTCCGGGGTCAGGGAGGGGAGCAGTTCTTC. It is translated as CASSLRGQGGEQFF.

V usage is TRBV12-2 and J usage is TRBJ1-4. TRBV12-2 is labeled a pseudogene. This CDR3 has 16 amino acids. CDR3 bases: TGTGCAAGTCTCGAGTCTGCACCGGTTCTGCACGAAAAACTGTTTTTT. Residues: CASLESAPVLHEKLFF.

Here the CDR3 reads CASREHLNTEAFF. The CDR3 nucleotides are TGCGCCAGCAGGGAACACCTGAACACTGAAGCTTTCTTT. This chain links TRBV10-1 with TRBJ1-1, with no clear D. Trimming stripped 6 bases from V and 0 bases from J, with 8 bases between. This CDR3 has 13 residues. Germline CDR1 and CDR2: WNHNN and SYGVQD (reference sequence).

The gene calls are TRBV7-3 and TRBJ1-1, with 8 bases identical to TRBD1. The germline gives CDR1 SGHTA, CDR2 FQGTGA. V shed 3 bases and J 7 bases; nucleotides not matched to a gene: 1. The CDR3 length is 12 residues. The CDR3 loop reads CASSFDRGEAFF. In DNA form, the CDR3 reads TGTGCCAGCAGCTTCGACAGGGGTGAAGCTTTCTTT.

This clone has a handful of counts. The chain recombines TRBV24-1 with TRBJ2-3; no reliable D call. Germline V gene lookup returns CDR1 KGHDR and CDR2 SFDVKD. V was trimmed by 2 bases and J by 4 bases, leaving 6 bases between them. CDR3 length: 13 amino acids. The CDR3 loop is CATSDSRADTQYF. DNA of the CDR3: TGTGCCACCAGTGATTCTCGAGCAGATACGCAGTATTTT.

The chain uses TRBV29-1 and TRBJ2-7; the D is unclear. CDR3 length equals 10 residues. Germline-derived CDR1 and CDR2 are SQVTM and ANQGSEA. V dropped 5 bases and J dropped 8 bases, with 10 bases sitting between them. The CDR3 loop is CSVRDTKQYV. The CDR3, as DNA: TGCAGCGTTCGAGATACGAAGCAGTACGTC.

This clone was picked up one time. The chain links TRBV7-3 to TRBJ2-3; 13 positions match TRBD2. Germline V gene lookup returns CDR1 SGHTA and CDR2 FQGTGA. The CDR3 is 15 amino acids. The V segment lost 5 bases and the J segment 4 bases; nucleotides outside the gene matches: 3. The CDR3 DNA reads as TGTGCCAGCAGCGAACTAGCGGGGGGGCCAGATACGCAGTATTTT. This sequence encodes CASSELAGGPDTQYF.

This clone was seen only a few times. The rearrangement joins TRBV10-2 to TRBJ1-3; D is uncertain. Looked up from germline, CDR1 is WSHSY and CDR2 is SAAADI. Deletions cut 7 bases from V and 0 bases from J, with 7 bases between. The CDR3 consists of 13 residues. CDR3 region: CASTWDSGNTIYF. In DNA form, the CDR3 reads TGCGCCAGCACTTGGGACTCTGGAAACACCATATATTTT.

This clone was seen only once. The chain recombines TRBV7-2 with TRBJ2-3, with D perhaps TRBD2 (6 bases). Deletions cut 5 bases from V and 0 bases from J, with 9 bases between. The CDR3 runs to 14 residues. Per germline, CDR1 SGHTA and CDR2 FQGNSA. The CDR3: CASSTGLSTDTQYF. The CDR3, as DNA: TGTGCCAGCAGCACGGGACTGAGCACAGATACGCAGTATTTT.

In its sample, this clone was seen a few times. The chain recombines TRBV4-1 with TRBJ2-1, with D possibly matching TRBD2 (5 bases). CDR3 size: 18 residues. The ends were cut back, 2 bases at V and 1 base at J, with 18 bases in the middle. CDR1 MGHRA and CDR2 YSYEKL come from the germline V gene. The DNA of the CDR3 is TGCGCCAGCAGCCAACCTATGACCGGGGTGAGGTCCTACAATGAGCAGTTCTTC. This codes for CASSQPMTGVRSYNEQFF.

V gene TRBV28 combines with J gene TRBJ1-1, with D tentatively TRBD1 (5 bases). Germline-derived CDR1 and CDR2 are MDHEN and SYDVKM. The CDR3 has 13 residues. V lost 3 bases and J 3 bases, leaving 8 bases between the germline ends. Written as DNA, the CDR3 is TGTGCCAGCAGTTTGGGGACCTACACTGAAGCTTTCTTT. This sequence encodes CASSLGTYTEAFF.